This record concerns one T cell receptor (beta chain) sequence. This sample was taken from a study of blood T cell repertoires in COVID-19. The germline V gene encodes CDR1 SGHDT and CDR2 YYEEEE. V shed 3 bases and J shed 4 bases, with 11 bases lying between them. The CDR3 runs to 14 residues. The data were produced by immunoSEQ multiplex PCR, yet TCRdb's version contains in-frame clones alone and is incomplete. In the table there are about 320,000 clones, around 88% of which are singletons. The source of this sequence is a woman in her forties or fifties with acute or convalescent COVID-19. Sequencing was carried out using peripheral blood. V is TRBV5-6 and J is TRBJ2-1; no clear D gene. The CDR3 sequence: CASSSRWPYNEQFF. CDR3 coding DNA: TGTGCCAGCAGCTCTCGTTGGCCTTACAATGAGCAGTTCTTC.